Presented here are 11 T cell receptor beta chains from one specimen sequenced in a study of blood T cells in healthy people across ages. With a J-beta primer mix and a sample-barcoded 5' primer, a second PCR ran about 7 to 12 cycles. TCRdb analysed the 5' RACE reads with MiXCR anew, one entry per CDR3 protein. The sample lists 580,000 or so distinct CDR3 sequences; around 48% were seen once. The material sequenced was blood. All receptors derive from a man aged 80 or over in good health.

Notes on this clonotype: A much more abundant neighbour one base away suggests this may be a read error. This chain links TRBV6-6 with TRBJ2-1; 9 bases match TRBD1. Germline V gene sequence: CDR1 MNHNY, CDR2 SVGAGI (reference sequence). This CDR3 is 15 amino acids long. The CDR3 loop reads CTSSPGTGPINEQFF. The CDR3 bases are TGTACCAGCAGTCCCGGGACAGGGCCCATCAATGAGCAGTTCTTC.

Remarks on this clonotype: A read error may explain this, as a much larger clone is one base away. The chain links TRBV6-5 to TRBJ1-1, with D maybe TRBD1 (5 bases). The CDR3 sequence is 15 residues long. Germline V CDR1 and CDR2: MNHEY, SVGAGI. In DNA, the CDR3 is TGTGCCGGCAGTTACGGGGGGACGGGGAACACTGAAGCTTTCTTT. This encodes CAGSYGGTGNTEAFF.

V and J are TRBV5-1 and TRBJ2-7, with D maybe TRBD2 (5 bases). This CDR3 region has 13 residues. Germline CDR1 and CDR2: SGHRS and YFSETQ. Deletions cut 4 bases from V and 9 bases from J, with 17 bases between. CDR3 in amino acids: CASSASPDEGQYF. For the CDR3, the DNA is TGCGCCAGCAGCGCGTCGCCCGACGAGGGGCAGTACTTC.

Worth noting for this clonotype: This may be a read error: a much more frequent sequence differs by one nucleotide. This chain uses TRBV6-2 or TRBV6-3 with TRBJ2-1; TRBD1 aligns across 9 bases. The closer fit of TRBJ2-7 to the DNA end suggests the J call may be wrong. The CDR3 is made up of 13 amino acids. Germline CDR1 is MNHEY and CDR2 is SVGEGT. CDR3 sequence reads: CAIDRGAYNEQYF. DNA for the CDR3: TGTGCCATAGACAGGGGGGCCTACAATGAGCAGTACTTC.

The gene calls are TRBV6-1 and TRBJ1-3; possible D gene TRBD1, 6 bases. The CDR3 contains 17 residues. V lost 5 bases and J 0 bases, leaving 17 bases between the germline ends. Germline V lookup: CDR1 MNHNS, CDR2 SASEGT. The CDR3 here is CASSPHSRGASGNTIYF. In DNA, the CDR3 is TGTGCCAGCAGTCCACACTCCCGGGGGGCCTCTGGAAACACCATATATTTT.

CDR3 loop: CATSDLPSAGGRTDTQYF. The DNA for the CDR3 is TGTGCCACCAGTGATTTGCCTTCGGCGGGAGGCCGCACAGATACGCAGTATTTT. This chain joins TRBV24-1 and TRBJ2-3, with TRBD2 identical over 8 bases. The CDR3 is 18 amino acids. After removal of 0 bases from V and 1 base from J, the junction contained 8 bases not matched to a gene. The germline CDR1 and CDR2 sequences are KGHDR and SFDVKD.

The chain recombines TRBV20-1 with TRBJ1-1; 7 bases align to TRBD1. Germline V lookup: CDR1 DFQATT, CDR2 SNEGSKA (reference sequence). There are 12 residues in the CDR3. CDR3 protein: CSARGDLTEAFF. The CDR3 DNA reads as TGCAGCGCCAGGGGGGATCTCACTGAAGCTTTCTTT.

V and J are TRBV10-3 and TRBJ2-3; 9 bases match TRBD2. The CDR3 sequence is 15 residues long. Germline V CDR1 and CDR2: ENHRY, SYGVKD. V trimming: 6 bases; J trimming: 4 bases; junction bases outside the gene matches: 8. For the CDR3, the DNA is TGTGCCATCAGCTTAGCGGGAGATGCGGCAGATACGCAGTATTTT. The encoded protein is CAISLAGDAADTQYF.

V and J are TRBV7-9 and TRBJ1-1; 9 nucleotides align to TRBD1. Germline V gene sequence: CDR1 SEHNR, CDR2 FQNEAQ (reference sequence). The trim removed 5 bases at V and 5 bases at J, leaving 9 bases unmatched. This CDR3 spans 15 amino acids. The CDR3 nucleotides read TGTGCCAGCAGCAAGACAGGGGGGTACGTGACTGAAGCTTTCTTT. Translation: CASSKTGGYVTEAFF.

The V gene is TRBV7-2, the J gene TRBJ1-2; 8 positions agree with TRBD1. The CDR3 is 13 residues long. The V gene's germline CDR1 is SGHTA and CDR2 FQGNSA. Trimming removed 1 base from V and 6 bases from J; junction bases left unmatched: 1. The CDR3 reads CASSLGQGNGYTF. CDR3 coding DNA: TGTGCCAGCAGCTTAGGACAGGGGAATGGCTACACCTTC.

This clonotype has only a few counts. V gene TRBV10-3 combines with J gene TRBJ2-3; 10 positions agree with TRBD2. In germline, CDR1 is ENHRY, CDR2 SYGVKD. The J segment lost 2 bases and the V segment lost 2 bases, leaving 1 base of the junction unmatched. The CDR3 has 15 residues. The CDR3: CAISETSGNTDTQYF. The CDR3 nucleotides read TGTGCCATCAGTGAGACTAGCGGGAACACAGATACGCAGTATTTT.